These 23 T cell receptor beta chains share one sample of origin, sequenced in a study of cytomegalovirus exposure and HLA in healthy donors (dated by TCRdb to 2016 to 2017). The library was prepared using the immunoSEQ multiplex PCR assay. The multiplex PCR relied on a mix of 60 forward primers for TCR Vbeta segments and 13 reverse primers for TCR Jbeta segments. Imported from immuneACCESS, the table was reduced by TCRdb to in-frame sequences with V and J called. These copies leave out some clones; in studies compared against another copy, an unresolved V gene accounts for under half, and the cause of the remainder is not known. The sample profile shows more than 95,000 clones; roughly 82% of them were found once. Of the sample, 9.5% to 15% is held by the ten largest clones. The sequenced material came from PBMCs. All receptors derive from a middle-aged woman in good health and CMV-seropositive.

This clone was observed a handful of times. This sequence joins TRBV5-5 and TRBJ2-7; D is perhaps TRBD1 (5 bases). Trimming stripped 0 bases from V and 5 bases from J, with 6 bases between. The CDR3 has 12 amino acids. Germline CDR1 reads SGHKS; CDR2 reads YYEKEE (reference sequence). In nucleotides, the CDR3 is TGTGCCAGCAGCTTGGCAGGGAACGAGCAGTACTTC. Translation gives CASSLAGNEQYF.

The chain uses TRBV5-1 and TRBJ2-7; D perhaps matches TRBD2 (5 bases). Deletions cut 0 bases from V and 2 bases from J, with 12 bases between. The CDR3 totals 15 residues. Looked up from germline, CDR1 is SGHRS and CDR2 is YFSETQ. CDR3 sequence: CASSLGAATPYEQYF. CDR3 nucleotide sequence: TGCGCCAGCAGCTTGGGAGCGGCTACCCCCTACGAGCAGTACTTC.

The V and J genes are TRBV14 and TRBJ2-7; D remains unclear. CDR3 length: 15 amino acids. Germline V gene lookup returns CDR1 SGHDN and CDR2 FVKESK. The V end was cut by 2 bases, the J end by 12 bases, with 23 bases between. The CDR3 sequence: CASSQYRAFHFCGYF. CDR3 in DNA: TGTGCCAGCAGCCAATATCGAGCCTTCCATTTTTGCGGGTACTTC.

The table lists this clone with a count of one. V usage is TRBV30 and J usage is TRBJ1-5; tentatively, D is TRBD1 (5 bases). CDR1 is GTSNPN and CDR2 is SVGIG in the germline V gene (reference sequence). This CDR3 is built from 15 residues. The V gene lost 0 bases and the J gene lost 2 bases, with 11 bases spanning the gap. The CDR3 is CAWSVGVLGNQPQHF. In nucleotides, the CDR3 is TGTGCCTGGAGTGTAGGGGTTTTGGGCAATCAGCCCCAGCATTTT. The complete variable domain, with remaining parts taken from reference TRBV30 and TRBJ1-5, reads SQTIHQWPATLVQPVGSPLSLECTVEGTSNPNLYWYRQAAGRGLQLLFYSVGIGQISSEVPQNLSASRPQDRQFILSSKKLLLSDSGFYLCAWSVGVLGNQPQHFGDGTRLSIL.

V gene TRBV14 combines with J gene TRBJ2-7, with D perhaps TRBD2 (5 bases). Germline lookup yields CDR1 SGHDN and CDR2 FVKESK. V lost 4 bases to trimming and J lost 5 bases, with 15 bases between them. The CDR3 totals 14 residues. The DNA of the CDR3 is TGTGCCAGCAGCCCCCCGATAAGAGGGCACGAGCAGTACTTC. This translates into CASSPPIRGHEQYF.

V usage is TRBV28 and J usage is TRBJ2-7; tentatively, D is TRBD2 (6 bases). The CDR3 runs 14 residues. Germline CDR1 is MDHEN and CDR2 is SYDVKM. The germline V and J ends were trimmed by 9 bases and 0 bases, with 15 bases remaining between them. The CDR3 loop reads CASCGSGVSYEQYF. For the CDR3, the DNA is TGTGCCAGTTGCGGTAGCGGAGTCTCCTACGAGCAGTACTTC.

The rearrangement joins TRBV28 to TRBJ2-3, with 7 nucleotides matching TRBD1. The J segment lost 5 bases and the V segment lost 6 bases, leaving 5 bases of the junction unmatched. Looked up from germline, CDR1 is MDHEN and CDR2 is SYDVKM. The CDR3 totals 13 residues. CDR3 bases: TGTGCCAGCAGAACAGGGGTGAGAGATACGCAGTATTTT. It translates to CASRTGVRDTQYF. Based on the CDR3 plus reference TRBV28 and TRBJ2-3, the full variable domain is DVKVTQSSRYLVKRTGEKVFLECVQDMDHENMFWYRQDPGLGLRLIYFSYDVKMKEKGDIPEGYSVSREKKERFSLILESASTNQTSMYLCASRTGVRDTQYFGPGTRLTVL.

The chain is built from TRBV19 and TRBJ2-7; the D gene is possibly TRBD2 (6 bases). The CDR3 contains 14 residues. The ends were cut back, 1 base at V and 3 bases at J, with 10 bases in the middle. Germline CDR1 is LNHDA and CDR2 is SQIVND (reference sequence). In DNA form, the CDR3 reads TGTGCCAGTAGTATAGGGGTGGGGGGCTACGAGCAGTACTTC. Translation: CASSIGVGGYEQYF.

V is TRBV29-1 and J is TRBJ2-1, with a tentative D call TRBD2 (6 bases). The V and J ends lost 7 bases and 5 bases respectively, with 12 bases between them. Germline assignment: CDR1 SQVTM and CDR2 ANQGSEA. This CDR3 is 12 amino acids long. In DNA, the CDR3 is TGCAGCGACCGCGGGACCGACAATGAGCAGTTCTTC. It codes for CSDRGTDNEQFF.

This chain joins TRBV2 and TRBJ1-2; 9 bases line up with TRBD1. The CDR3 spans 13 residues. The J segment lost 6 bases and the V segment lost 6 bases, leaving 5 bases of the junction unmatched. Germline CDR1 SNHLY, CDR2 FYNNEI. CDR3 sequence reads: CASRLRDRDGYTF. The CDR3 DNA reads TGTGCCAGCAGGTTAAGGGACAGGGATGGCTACACCTTC.

This clone came up a few times. The chain couples TRBV15 to TRBJ2-7, with TRBD2 matching over 7 bases. The germline V gene encodes CDR1 LNHNV and CDR2 YYDKDF (reference sequence). The trim removed 5 bases at V and 0 bases at J, leaving 4 bases unmatched. The CDR3 is made up of 14 amino acids. CDR3 bases: TGTGCCACCAGCGCCCAGCGGGACTCCTACGAGCAGTACTTC. It encodes CATSAQRDSYEQYF.

This chain links TRBV7-9 with TRBJ2-7; no clear D. This CDR3 contains 14 residues. Germline assignment: CDR1 SEHNR and CDR2 FQNEAQ (reference sequence). V was cut by 1 base and J by 0 bases, with 7 bases left in between. The CDR3 sequence is CASSLEFSSYEQYF. In nucleotides, the CDR3 is TGTGCCAGCAGCTTAGAGTTCAGCTCCTACGAGCAGTACTTC.

The rearrangement uses TRBV11-3 and TRBJ2-7; 11 bases are shared with TRBD2. The CDR3 runs to 15 residues. Germline trimming cut 5 bases from V and 2 bases from J; bases unmatched to any gene: 5. Germline V lookup: CDR1 SGHNT, CDR2 YENEEA. The CDR3 is CASSLLAGDTYEQYF. CDR3 nucleotides: TGTGCCAGCAGCCTACTAGCGGGAGACACCTACGAGCAGTACTTC. The complete variable domain, with remaining parts taken from reference TRBV11-3 and TRBJ2-7, reads EAGVVQSPRYKIIEKKQPVAFWCNPISGHNTLYWYLQNLGQGPELLIRYENEEAVDDSQLPKDRFSAERLKGVDSTLKIQPAELGDSAVYLCASSLLAGDTYEQYFGPGTRLTVT.

The CDR3 nucleotides read TGTGCCAGCAGCGTATTAGGGAGCGGGGATTACAATGAGCAGTTCTTC. Its translation is CASSVLGSGDYNEQFF. This sequence joins TRBV9 and TRBJ2-1, with 7 nucleotides matching TRBD2. Germline CDR1 SGDLS, CDR2 YYNGEE. Losses at the gene ends were 1 base for V and 4 bases for J; bases not matched to a gene: 8. The CDR3 has 16 amino acids.

The rearrangement uses TRBV28 and TRBJ2-3; tentatively, D is TRBD2 (5 bases). The CDR3 runs to 15 residues. V was trimmed by 7 bases and J by 0 bases, leaving 14 bases between them. Per the germline V gene, CDR1 is MDHEN and CDR2 is SYDVKM. The CDR3 sequence: CASNPPSGSTDTQYF. The CDR3 nucleotides are TGTGCCAGCAATCCCCCCAGCGGAAGCACAGATACGCAGTATTTT.

V gene TRBV27 combines with J gene TRBJ2-3; perhaps TRBD2 as D (6 bases). V lost 2 bases to trimming and J lost 3 bases, with 12 bases between them. This CDR3 is 15 amino acids long. CDR1 is MNHEY and CDR2 is SMNVEV in the germline V gene (reference sequence). The DNA for the CDR3 is TGTGCCAGCAGTTTAAAGGGAGGAGGAACAGATACGCAGTATTTT. Translation gives CASSLKGGGTDTQYF.

This clone was counted once. The rearrangement uses TRBV7-9 and TRBJ1-1; weak D call: TRBD1 (5 bases). Germline CDR1 is SEHNR and CDR2 is FQNEAQ (reference sequence). This CDR3 has 14 amino acids. Between the trimmed V and J ends, which lost 7 bases and 4 bases, there was a span of 16 bases. The CDR3 loop reads CASTSGSGGTEAFF. Here the CDR3 DNA reads TGTGCCAGCACCTCCGGCTCGGGGGGCACTGAAGCTTTCTTT.

The chain carries TRBV18 and TRBJ2-7; 7 nucleotides match TRBD1. CDR1 KGHSH and CDR2 LQKENI come from the germline V gene. Trimming cost V 3 bases and J 3 bases; bases outside gene matches: 11. The length of the CDR3 is 16 residues. The CDR3 spells CASSPHRDSSFYEQYF. In DNA form, the CDR3 reads TGTGCCAGCTCACCTCACCGGGACAGCTCCTTCTACGAGCAGTACTTC.

This clone was observed a single time. The V gene is TRBV19, the J gene TRBJ2-7, with D possibly TRBD2 on 7 matching bases. Trimming removed 7 bases at V and 6 bases at J, with 22 bases between. The CDR3 consists of 15 residues. Germline CDR1 LNHDA, CDR2 SQIVND (reference sequence). In DNA, the CDR3 is TGTGCCAGTAAAGTAGGGGGAAGCGGGGCCCTCGAGCAGTACTTC. Encoded protein: CASKVGGSGALEQYF.

This clone has only a few counts. The CDR3 bases are TGTGCCAGCAGCCAGGCAAGCGGGAGTATCTACGAGCAGTACTTC. This sequence encodes CASSQASGSIYEQYF. V and J are TRBV11-2 and TRBJ2-7; 8 nucleotides agree with TRBD2. V lost 5 bases, J lost 3 bases, and 9 bases stayed unmatched. This CDR3 has 15 residues. Germline lookup yields CDR1 SGHAT and CDR2 FQNNGV.

Note on this clone: This sample includes further DNA sequences coding for the same CDR3. The chain employs TRBV14 and TRBJ2-3; tentative D call: TRBD2 (6 bases). CDR3 length: 14 residues. Germline V gene data show CDR1 as SGHDN and CDR2 as FVKESK. V lost 1 base and J lost 9, with 14 bases in between. CDR3 region: CASSQGGAGETQYF. Here the CDR3 DNA reads TGTGCCAGCAGCCAAGGCGGGGCAGGTGAGACGCAGTATTTT.

This clone was seen only a few times. J is TRBJ2-7 and V is TRBV27, with 7 positions matching TRBD1. V dropped 4 bases and J dropped 0; count of bases not matched to a gene: 6. This CDR3 spans 15 amino acids. Germline lookup yields CDR1 MNHEY and CDR2 SMNVEV (reference sequence). Here the CDR3 reads CASSSSGTVSYEQYF. As DNA, the CDR3 is TGTGCCAGCAGTTCTTCCGGGACAGTCTCCTACGAGCAGTACTTC.

V is TRBV7-3 and J is TRBJ1-1; D is ambiguous. The CDR3 extends over 14 amino acids. Germline values: CDR1 SGHTA, CDR2 FQGTGA. The V end was cut by 5 bases, the J end by 4 bases, with 14 bases between. The DNA for the CDR3 is TGTGCCAGCAGCCCCCGACCAGGTGGCACTGAAGCTTTCTTT. Amino acids: CASSPRPGGTEAFF. Full variable domain (rest looked up from reference TRBV7-3 and TRBJ1-1): GAGVSQTPSNKVTEKGKYVELRCDPISGHTALYWYRQSLGQGPEFLIYFQGTGAADDSGLPNDRFFAVRPEGSVSTLKIQRTERGDSAVYLCASSPRPGGTEAFFGQGTRLTVV.